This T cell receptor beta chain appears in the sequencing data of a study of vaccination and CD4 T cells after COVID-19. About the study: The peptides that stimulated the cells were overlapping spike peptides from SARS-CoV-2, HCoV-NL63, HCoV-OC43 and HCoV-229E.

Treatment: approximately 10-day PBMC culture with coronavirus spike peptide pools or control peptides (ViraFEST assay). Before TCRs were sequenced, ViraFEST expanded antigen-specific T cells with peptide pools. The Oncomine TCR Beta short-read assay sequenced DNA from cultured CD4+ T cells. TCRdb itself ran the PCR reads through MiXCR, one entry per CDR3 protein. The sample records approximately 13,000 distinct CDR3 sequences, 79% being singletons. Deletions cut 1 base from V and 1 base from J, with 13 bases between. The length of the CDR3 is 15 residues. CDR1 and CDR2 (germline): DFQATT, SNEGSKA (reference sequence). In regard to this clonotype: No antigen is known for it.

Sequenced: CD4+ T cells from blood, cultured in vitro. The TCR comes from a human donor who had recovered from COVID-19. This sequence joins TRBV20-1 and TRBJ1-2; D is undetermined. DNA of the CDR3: TGCAGTGCTAGAGGAAAGTCGGCGGTTAACTATGGCTACACCTTC. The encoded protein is CSARGKSAVNYGYTF.